The sequence of this TCR beta chain was determined in a study of blood T cell repertoires in COVID-19. Across the whole study: The cDNA or gDNA used as material had been derived from T cells, B-cell-depleted T cells, or PBMCs.

The germline V gene has CDR1 SGHDT and CDR2 YYEEEE. The CDR3 length is 14 residues. The V and J ends lost 5 bases and 4 bases, in that order; junction bases with no gene match: 9. Assignments of participants to cohorts depended upon their own reported clinical history. In the 2 weeks before study entry, exposed participants met a COVID-19 case, which was PCR-confirmed or clinician-diagnosed. Assay: immunoSEQ multiplex PCR; the TCRdb copy retains only in-frame clones and omits some. Counted here are over 200,000 clones, nearly 90% occurring once; the ten biggest clones make up about 14%. Sequences were obtained from PBMCs or T cells enriched from blood (not recorded which). This receptor was taken from a man aged 25-45 years who had been exposed to COVID-19. The gene calls are TRBV5-6 and TRBJ2-7; 7 bases are shared with TRBD2. The chain's CDR3 is CASRATGGGYEQYF. The DNA of the CDR3 is TGTGCCAGCAGGGCTACGGGGGGAGGGTACGAGCAGTACTTC.